The 21 T cell receptor beta chains below all came from one sample that was sequenced in a study of blood T cell repertoires in COVID-19. Measured with immunoSEQ multiplex PCR; TCRdb has only the in-frame clones, and not every one. The sample holds 250,000 to 350,000 clones, roughly 90% seen once. What was sequenced was peripheral blood. Receptor source: a woman in her twenties or thirties with COVID-19, enrolled during active disease.

This clone has only a few counts. The chain recombines TRBV18 with TRBJ1-2, with a weak D call TRBD1 (6 bases). CDR3 size: 13 residues. CDR1 and CDR2 (germline): KGHSH, LQKENI. Trimming pared 5 bases from V and 5 bases from J, leaving 12 bases between. Here the CDR3 DNA reads TGTGCCAGCTCAGAGGACAGTCAGTATGGCTACACCTTC. Protein: CASSEDSQYGYTF.

J is TRBJ1-1 and V is TRBV7-2; 8 nucleotides match TRBD1. J was trimmed by 8 bases and V by 4 bases; bases with no gene match: 6. Germline CDR1 SGHTA, CDR2 FQGNSA. The CDR3 sequence is 13 residues long. The CDR3 sequence is CASSSPDREEAFF. CDR3 sequence (DNA): TGTGCCAGCAGCTCTCCGGACAGGGAGGAAGCTTTCTTT.

The rearrangement joins TRBV6-1 to TRBJ1-2; TRBD1 is a possible D gene (6 bases). CDR1 and CDR2 (germline): MNHNS, SASEGT. The ends were cut back, 1 base at V and 4 bases at J, with 13 bases in the middle. The CDR3 loop spans 15 amino acids. CDR3 nucleotides: TGTGCCAGCAGTGAAGAACGGGGGGCGGGCTATGGCTACACCTTC. Amino acid sequence: CASSEERGAGYGYTF.

This chain joins TRBV20-1 and TRBJ2-7; TRBD2 aligns across 8 bases. Germline values: CDR1 DFQATT, CDR2 SNEGSKA (reference sequence). This CDR3 has 14 residues. Trimming took 7 bases from V and 1 from J; bases not matched to a gene: 9. The DNA for the CDR3 is TGCAGTGGAAGTGATAGCGGGACGTCCTACGAGCAGTACTTC. It encodes CSGSDSGTSYEQYF.

V gene TRBV7-9 combines with J gene TRBJ2-7, with 8 bases identical to TRBD1. Germline values: CDR1 SEHNR, CDR2 FQNEAQ (reference sequence). CDR3 size: 15 residues. The ends lost 4 bases at V and 1 base at J; junction bases unmatched: 6. DNA for the CDR3: TGTGCCAGCAGCTCGACAGGGGACGCATCCTACGAGCAGTACTTC. As protein: CASSSTGDASYEQYF.

The J gene is TRBJ2-7, the V gene TRBV7-2; the match to TRBD2 covers 13 bases. The length of the CDR3 is 15 residues. Germline trimming cut 1 base from V and 6 bases from J; bases unmatched to any gene: 3. Germline V gene sequence: CDR1 SGHTA, CDR2 FQGNSA. CDR3 in DNA: TGTGCCAGCAGCTTAGGACTAGCGGGAGGCGGCGAGCAGTACTTC. Its protein product is CASSLGLAGGGEQYF.

This clone was recorded a few times. This chain joins TRBV6-1 and TRBJ2-7; the match to TRBD1 covers 9 bases. Trimming cost V 3 bases and J 4 bases; bases outside gene matches: 7. Germline-derived CDR1 and CDR2 are MNHNS and SASEGT. The CDR3 has 15 amino acids. CDR3: CASSEWGQGSYEQYF. The CDR3 coding sequence is TGTGCCAGCAGTGAGTGGGGACAGGGATCGTACGAGCAGTACTTC.

V and J are TRBV10-3 and TRBJ1-5, with TRBD1 matching over 8 bases. This CDR3 has 14 amino acids. Germline loops: CDR1 ENHRY, CDR2 SYGVKD. The V segment lost 2 bases and the J segment 6 bases; nucleotides outside the gene matches: 3. The CDR3 bases are TGTGCCATCAGTGAGGCAGGGGGCAGTCAGCCCCAGCATTTT. This gives the protein CAISEAGGSQPQHF.

This chain links TRBV10-1 with TRBJ1-1; possibly TRBD1 for D (5 bases). The CDR3 contains 15 residues. The germline CDR1 and CDR2 sequences are WNHNN and SYGVQD (reference sequence). Between the trimmed V and J ends, which lost 4 bases and 1 base, there was a span of 13 bases. In nucleotides, the CDR3 is TGCGCCAGCAGTGGAACCGACAGTGCGAACACTGAAGCTTTCTTT. Protein product: CASSGTDSANTEAFF.

The chain recombines TRBV3-1 (or the pseudogene TRBV3-2) with TRBJ1-1, with 7 positions matching TRBD1. The junction had 10 bases not matched to a gene; V was cut back by 1 base and J by 8 bases. CDR1 is LGHDT, CDR2 YNNKEL, per germline (reference sequence). The CDR3 spans 15 residues. The chain's CDR3 is CASSQGSTGRSEAFF. As DNA, the CDR3 is TGTGCCAGCAGCCAAGGATCGACAGGGCGGTCGGAAGCTTTCTTT.

The V and J genes are TRBV2 and TRBJ2-3; 10 bases are shared with TRBD1. Germline V CDR1 and CDR2: SNHLY, FYNNEI. This CDR3 contains 15 residues. The J segment lost 7 bases and the V segment lost 6 bases, leaving 10 bases of the junction unmatched. CDR3 sequence (DNA): TGTGCCAGCAGGAGCCTGGGACAGGGGTTCAATACGCAGTATTTT. It is translated as CASRSLGQGFNTQYF.

V is TRBV2 and J is TRBJ1-6, with TRBD1 as a possible D gene (6 bases). Per germline, CDR1 SNHLY and CDR2 FYNNEI. The V end was cut by 7 bases, the J end by 10 bases, with 14 bases between. The length of the CDR3 is 13 residues. CDR3 amino acids: CASNLQGASPLHF. The CDR3 bases are TGTGCCAGCAACCTACAGGGTGCCTCACCCCTCCACTTT. Full variable domain (missing parts from reference TRBV2 and TRBJ1-6): EPEVTQTPSHQVTQMGQEVILRCVPISNHLYFYWYRQILGQKVEFLVSFYNNEISEKSEIFDDQFSVERPDGSNFTLKIRSTKLEDSAMYFCASNLQGASPLHFGNGTRLTVT.

This chain uses TRBV5-1 with TRBJ2-2; D unclear. The CDR3 consists of 14 residues. Deletions cut 4 bases from V and 4 bases from J, with 11 bases between. Germline loops: CDR1 SGHRS, CDR2 YFSETQ. In DNA, the CDR3 is TGCGCCAGCAGCCAAAACTCCGGCACCGGGGAGCTGTTTTTT. Its translation: CASSQNSGTGELFF.

The chain employs TRBV3-1 (or the pseudogene TRBV3-2) and TRBJ2-2; no clear D gene. The germline gives CDR1 LGHDT, CDR2 YNNKEL (reference sequence). The V end lost 8 bases, the J end lost 4 bases, and 8 bases lay between the germline ends. There are 12 residues in the CDR3. CDR3 amino acids: CASAGGTGELFF. CDR3 nucleotides: TGTGCCAGCGCAGGTGGCACCGGGGAGCTGTTTTTT.

V gene TRBV28 combines with J gene TRBJ2-1; 7 bases line up with TRBD1. With 5 bases clipped from V and 7 bases from J, the junction kept 8 bases outside the gene matches. The germline gives CDR1 MDHEN, CDR2 SYDVKM. The CDR3 has 14 amino acids. As DNA, the CDR3 is TGTGCCAGCAGTAACCGACAGGGAAGAAATGAGCAGTTCTTC. Protein: CASSNRQGRNEQFF.

The V gene is TRBV6-2 or TRBV6-3, the J gene TRBJ1-5; 7 bases are a match to TRBD1. Germline V CDR1 and CDR2: MNHEY, SVGEGT. Unmatched junction bases numbered 9, after V lost 6 bases and J lost 1 base. The CDR3 covers 16 residues. CDR3 DNA: TGTGCCAGCAGCCCCCGACAGGGTCGGAGCAATCAGCCCCAGCATTTT. This codes for CASSPRQGRSNQPQHF.

On this clone: Different DNA sequences within this sample yield the same CDR3. The chain has TRBV6-5 and TRBJ2-3; possibly TRBD2 for D (7 bases). The CDR3 is made up of 13 amino acids. V lost 7 bases to trimming and J lost 6 bases, with 14 bases between them. Germline lookup yields CDR1 MNHEY and CDR2 SVGAGI. DNA for the CDR3: TGTGCCAGCAAGAGGGGGGGAGCCGATACGCAGTATTTT. Amino acids: CASKRGGADTQYF.

This clone was counted ten times or more. The rearrangement joins TRBV6-1 to TRBJ2-7; 10 bases align to TRBD1. V shed 1 base, J shed 3 bases, and the junction held 0 bases outside the gene matches. In germline, CDR1 is MNHNS, CDR2 SASEGT. The CDR3 extends over 14 amino acids. In DNA, the CDR3 is TGTGCCAGCAGTGAAGGGACAGGGGGCTACGAGCAGTACTTC. Translation: CASSEGTGGYEQYF.

The chain carries TRBV7-9 and TRBJ1-3; D uncertain. CDR3 size: 16 residues. V was trimmed by 4 bases and J by 0 bases, leaving 13 bases between them. Germline V gene data show CDR1 as SEHNR and CDR2 as FQNEAQ (reference sequence). The CDR3 DNA reads TGTGCCAGCAGCTCCGAGCGCATACTCTCTGGAAACACCATATATTTT. This gives the protein CASSSERILSGNTIYF.

The chain combines TRBV6-5 with TRBJ1-6, with TRBD1 identical over 7 bases. J was trimmed by 7 bases and V by 1 base; bases with no gene match: 7. CDR1 and CDR2 from the germline V gene are MNHEY and SVGAGI. The CDR3 is 16 amino acids. The CDR3 sequence: CASSYFKTGRNSPLHF. The CDR3 region has the DNA TGTGCCAGCAGTTACTTTAAGACAGGGCGCAATTCACCCCTCCACTTT.

The V and J genes are TRBV5-5 and TRBJ1-2; 9 bases agree with TRBD1. V was clipped by 2 bases and J by 3 bases; unmatched bases: 5. The CDR3 loop spans 15 amino acids. Germline-derived CDR1 and CDR2 are SGHKS and YYEKEE (reference sequence). The CDR3 nucleotides read TGTGCCAGCAGCTTTAAGAGGACAGGGGACTATGGCTACACCTTC. This sequence encodes CASSFKRTGDYGYTF.